Following are 17 T cell receptor beta chains from one sample sequenced in a study of response to subunit inactivated influenza vaccine. TCRdb reanalysed the RT-PCR reads using MiXCR and keeps one entry per CDR3 protein. The sample holds around 570,000 distinct CDR3 sequences, over 9% seen once. These data were likewise used in another study, on T cells expressing NK-cell markers. This second study notes: cDNA encoding TCR beta was synthesized via 5'RACE template switching incorporating UMIs.

This specimen consisted of PBMCs from blood, obtained on the day of vaccination. Receptors were obtained from a middle-aged man who received an inactivated influenza vaccine.

The chain combines TRBV6-1 with TRBJ2-1; TRBD2 agrees at 15 bases. V was pared by 6 bases and J by 10 bases, with 4 bases of the junction left unmatched. Germline V lookup: CDR1 MNHNS, CDR2 SASEGT. The CDR3 length is 14 residues. DNA for the CDR3: TGTGCCAGCAGCTCCGGGACTAGCGGGGGGGAGCAGTTCTTC. This sequence encodes CASSSGTSGGEQFF.

This rearrangement joins TRBV5-4 to TRBJ1-6; D not resolved. Trimming took off 5 bases at V and 0 bases at J, with 12 bases between the two ends. The germline CDR1 and CDR2 sequences are SGHNT and YYREEE (reference sequence). The CDR3 totals 16 residues. This CDR3 reads CASRNAKSSYNSPLHF. Written as DNA, the CDR3 is TGTGCCAGCAGAAACGCCAAGAGCTCCTATAATTCACCCCTCCACTTT.

This clonotype was seen ten or more times. V and J are TRBV7-9 and TRBJ2-7; D is unresolved. CDR3 length equals 15 residues. V dropped 2 bases and J dropped 7 bases, with 18 bases sitting between them. Germline V gene data show CDR1 as SEHNR and CDR2 as FQNEAQ (reference sequence). The CDR3 DNA reads as TGTGCCAGCAGCTTATTAACGGCTACCTCCGGGGAGCAGTACTTC. This gives the protein CASSLLTATSGEQYF.

This clonotype was seen more than once but under ten times. V and J are TRBV12-3 or TRBV12-4 and TRBJ2-2; D is uncertain. V was trimmed by 4 bases and J by 3 bases, leaving 18 bases between them. The CDR3 sequence is 17 residues long. The CDR3 loop reads CASSSSRGPWDTGELFF. CDR3 DNA: TGTGCCAGCAGTTCTTCACGCGGCCCCTGGGACACCGGGGAGCTGTTTTTT.

The V call is TRBV4-3, the J call TRBJ2-7; D unclear. Per the germline V gene, CDR1 is LGHNA and CDR2 is YSLEER. The CDR3 totals 17 residues. Trimming took off 1 base at V and 0 bases at J, with 16 bases between the two ends. This chain's CDR3 is CASSQGWGHKSSYEQYF. The CDR3 DNA reads as TGCGCCAGCAGCCAAGGATGGGGTCACAAGAGCTCCTACGAGCAGTACTTC.

The chain links TRBV15 to TRBJ1-2; no clear D. Trimming pared 1 base from V and 4 bases from J, leaving 7 bases between. The germline V gene has CDR1 LNHNV and CDR2 YYDKDF (reference sequence). The CDR3 is 13 amino acids. CDR3 bases: TGTGCCACCAGCAGAGGCCGGACCTATGGCTACACCTTC. Protein: CATSRGRTYGYTF.

The chain employs TRBV20-1 and TRBJ2-1, with 10 bases identical to TRBD2. CDR1 is DFQATT and CDR2 is SNEGSKA in the germline V gene (reference sequence). The CDR3 runs to 14 residues. V dropped 4 bases and J dropped 3; count of bases not matched to a gene: 3. CDR3 region: CSATRTSGYNEQFF. Written as DNA, the CDR3 is TGCAGTGCTACTAGGACTAGCGGCTACAATGAGCAGTTCTTC.

CDR3 region: CASSQVGGGSQETQYF. CDR3 bases: TGTGCCAGCAGCCAAGTTGGCGGGGGGAGCCAAGAGACCCAGTACTTC. The chain has TRBV4-2 and TRBJ2-5; TRBD2 matches at 8 bases. The V gene's germline CDR1 is LGHNA and CDR2 YNFKEQ. This CDR3 spans 16 amino acids. V lost 1 base, J lost 1 base, and 5 bases stayed unmatched.

This clonotype was detected a few times. V usage is TRBV24-1 and J usage is TRBJ2-1; TRBD2 aligns across 11 bases. V shed 10 bases and J 9 bases; nucleotides not matched to a gene: 7. Looked up from germline, CDR1 is KGHDR and CDR2 is SFDVKD. The CDR3 runs 13 residues. In DNA, the CDR3 is TGTGCCACTATGGGACTAGCGGTCAGTGAGCAGTTCTTC. Translating it yields CATMGLAVSEQFF.

This clonotype occurred a few times. The rearrangement links TRBV6-5 to TRBJ1-1; D remains ambiguous. The germline V gene encodes CDR1 MNHEY and CDR2 SVGAGI. Deletions cut 1 base from V and 5 bases from J, with 8 bases between. The CDR3 runs to 13 residues. The CDR3 loop is CASSYWRGTEAFF. The CDR3 DNA is TGTGCCAGCAGTTACTGGCGAGGGACTGAAGCTTTCTTT.

The chain employs TRBV11-2 and TRBJ2-1; 10 positions match TRBD2. Per germline, CDR1 SGHAT and CDR2 FQNNGV. The CDR3 spans 16 residues. The V gene end was trimmed by 4 bases and the J gene end by 7 bases; junction bases not matched to a gene: 10. The CDR3 loop reads CASSSPGTSDTNEQFF. The CDR3 DNA follows: TGTGCCAGCAGCTCCCCCGGGACTAGCGATACGAATGAGCAGTTCTTC.

The sample holds a few counts of this clonotype. The genes are TRBV19 and TRBJ1-4; 7 bases agree with TRBD1. The CDR3 has 12 amino acids. Germline V gene lookup returns CDR1 LNHDA and CDR2 SQIVND (reference sequence). V lost 9 bases, J lost 10 bases, and 8 bases stayed unmatched. CDR3 region: CASARGKGKLFF. The CDR3 DNA reads TGTGCCAGCGCCAGGGGGAAGGGAAAACTGTTTTTT.

This clonotype has a count of ten or more. The genes are TRBV7-8 and TRBJ2-2; D assignment may be TRBD1 or TRBD2 (5 bases each). The germline V gene encodes CDR1 SGHVS and CDR2 FQNEAQ. Trimming shortened V by 1 base and J by 4 bases, and 10 bases separated the two germline ends. This CDR3 region has 15 residues. The CDR3 loop reads CASSLGGAFTGELFF. The CDR3 nucleotides are TGTGCCAGCAGCTTAGGAGGGGCGTTCACCGGGGAGCTGTTTTTT.

J is TRBJ2-3 and V is TRBV7-9; TRBD2 agrees at 9 bases. The V and J ends lost 7 bases and 1 base, in that order; junction bases with no gene match: 12. The CDR3 covers 17 residues. The germline CDR1 and CDR2 sequences are SEHNR and FQNEAQ (reference sequence). CDR3 loop: CASNPLPGGGGTDTQYF. Here the CDR3 DNA reads TGTGCCAGCAACCCCCTACCCGGCGGGGGGGGCACAGATACGCAGTATTTT.

This clonotype was seen more than once but under ten times. V is TRBV5-4 and J is TRBJ2-5, with D maybe TRBD2 (6 bases). Trimming took 0 bases from V and 1 from J, leaving 10 bases between them. From germline, CDR1 is SGHNT and CDR2 YYREEE (reference sequence). This CDR3 has 15 residues. CDR3 DNA: TGTGCCAGCAGCTTGGTAGCGGACCGCCAAGAGACCCAGTACTTC. This translates into CASSLVADRQETQYF.

This clonotype appeared a few times. This chain uses TRBV24-1 with TRBJ1-4; the D gene is possibly TRBD1 (5 bases). Trimming removed 2 bases from V and 7 bases from J, with 16 bases in between. The CDR3 totals 16 residues. Germline V lookup: CDR1 KGHDR, CDR2 SFDVKD. CDR3 in amino acids: CATSDSLKGSGEKLFF. For the CDR3, the DNA is TGTGCCACCAGTGATTCCCTTAAGGGGTCAGGTGAAAAACTGTTTTTT.

This clonotype was counted many times. This rearrangement joins TRBV7-2 to TRBJ2-1; 11 nucleotides agree with TRBD2. After removal of 4 bases from V and 8 bases from J, the junction contained 13 bases not matched to a gene. This CDR3 has 17 residues. The germline CDR1 and CDR2 sequences are SGHTA and FQGNSA. The CDR3, as DNA: TGTGCCAGCAGCTCGGGGTTTTGGACTAGCGGGTGGGATGAGCAGTTCTTC. It yields the protein CASSSGFWTSGWDEQFF.